This T cell receptor beta chain was profiled in a study of blood T cell repertoires in COVID-19 (dated by TCRdb to about 2020). About the study as a whole: The collaborator samples originated in the United States, Italy and Spain and spanned the acute and convalescent phases of COVID-19. The repertoires were released in a freely available public database intended as a resource for research on the immune response to SARS-CoV-2. Samples came from the ongoing ImmuneRACE study (first 160 participants) plus 1,254 subjects from 6 global collaborators. The material from the prospective study consisted of cDNA or gDNA derived from T cells, B-cell-depleted T cells, or PBMCs. Where available, HLA class I and class II types were taken from metadata supplied by the sample provider and were not determined by assay-based typing. Nearly every sample came with metadata listing a de-identified subject ID, COVID-19 status, age in years and sex. Subjects who had been exposed to COVID-19, were actively infected with it, or had recovered from it provided the deeply sampled blood TCRbeta repertoires that made up the dataset.

The CDR3 runs 17 residues from the cysteine to the phenylalanine. The read is trimmed to its CDR3 DNA, 51 bases read in frame from base 1. V was cut back by 5 bases and J by 7 bases, leaving a gap of 24 bases between them. Per the germline V gene, SGHAT is the CDR1 and FQNNGV is the CDR2. In Seattle, one collaborating source enrolled patients while the infection was active and tracked those patients longitudinally over the course of disease. Whole blood was collected in K2EDTA tubes by collaborating institutions according to the institutions' own protocols. Collaborator samples were shipped for TCRbeta analysis as frozen whole blood, isolated PBMCs, or DNA extracted from either sample type. Broad study findings and their caveats: The amount of clinical and demographic metadata varied by source and participant and was provided uncurated.

The immunoSEQ Assay, a bias-controlled multiplex PCR, was used to amplify TCRbeta CDR3 regions from genomic DNA. Per the authors' processing: Within the assay, amplification of reference gene primers was used to estimate how many nucleated cells each sample contained. Sequence reads were collapsed and filtered to measure the absolute abundance of every unique TCRbeta CDR3 rearrangement. For each sample, productive Simpson clonality was calculated as the square root of Simpson's diversity index across productive rearrangements. Drawn from immuneACCESS, this table holds only the in-frame rearrangements with V and J called that TCRdb kept. Clones are partly lost; checked studies trace under half to an unresolved V gene and leave the rest unexplained. V and J calls and clone size are given by that table; D and trimming were obtained from the DNA. For this sample the table gives some 54,000 clones, of which over 75% were detected only once. Around a quarter of the sample comes from the top ten.

On this clone: Which antigen it targets is not known. Within one base of it there is no much larger clone, and no base qualities were kept.

This receptor was identified in a woman of 80 years or more with COVID-19, enrolled during active disease. Sequenced material: peripheral blood. The V gene is TRBV11-2 and the J gene is TRBJ2-4; TRBD1 is a possible D gene, resting on 8 matching bases. CDR3 reads: CASSTNDWTGRENIQYF. The DNA sequence follows: TGTGCCAGCAGCACCAACGACTGGACAGGGAGGGAGAACATTCAGTACTTC. Extended through the reference TRBV11-2 and TRBJ2-4 proteins, this CDR3 yields the full variable domain: EAGVAQSPRYKIIEKRQSVAFWCNPISGHATLYWYQQILGQGPKLLIQFQNNGVVDDSQLPKDRFSAERLKGVDSTLKIQPAKLEDSAVYLCASSTNDWTGRENIQYFGAGTRLSVL.